Detailed here is one T cell receptor beta chain. Per germline, CDR1 KGHSH and CDR2 LQKENI. V was pared by 5 bases and J by 4 bases, with 17 bases between. The CDR3 length is 16 residues. This specimen belongs to a study of blood T cell repertoires in COVID-19. Study-wide context: COVID-19 samples from acute and convalescent phases originated in the United States, Italy and Spain. PBMCs, B-cell-depleted T cells, or T cells were the source of the cDNA or gDNA that made up the material.

Methods used by the authors: Reference gene primers were amplified, and this amplification served to estimate nucleated cell counts. Using immunoSEQ multiplex PCR, the repertoire was profiled, and TCRdb retains in-frame clones only, with some absent. V, J and clone size derive from that table, while D and trimming were established from the DNA sequence. The repertoire holds about 310,000 clones, with around 86% as singletons. Material for sequencing was peripheral blood. The TCR comes from a man aged 50 or older with active or convalescent COVID-19. The genes are TRBV18 and TRBJ2-2; D is possibly TRBD2 (5 bases). The DNA for the CDR3 is TGTGCCAGCTCATCCCAAGACTCCCGGGGCACCGGGGAGCTGTTTTTT. Encoded protein: CASSSQDSRGTGELFF.